This is a list of T cell receptor beta chains from one sample in a study of T-cell memory formation after mild COVID-19. One entry per CDR3 protein results from TCRdb running MiXCR on the 5' RACE reads. Here the sample spans approximately 250,000 distinct CDR3 sequences, around 16% being singletons. Sequenced input: PBMCs or a T cell subset sorted from them (not recorded which). All receptors come from a man younger than 35 who had mild COVID-19 (a few samples of this study predate the infection). Cell type and time point are not known. The CDR3 runs from the conserved cysteine through the conserved F or W. Each record gives: J gene, V gene, CDR3 length, D gene, clone size, CDR3 DNA, CDR3 protein. The D gene is left open where the match is weak. Some rows have no size entry. The others give once, few or many, or a class for an expanded clone.

j_gene: TRBJ2-7; v_gene: TRBV18; len: 17; d_gene: TRBD2; abundance: few; CDR3nt: TGTGCCAGCTCACCCGGCCTAGCGGGGGGGCCGTGGGACGAGCAGTACTTC; CDR3aa: CASSPGLAGGPWDEQYF
j_gene: TRBJ2-1; v_gene: TRBV15; len: 15; d_gene: TRBD2; abundance: .; CDR3nt: TGTGCCACCAGCAGACGGACTAGCGGGGGGGATGAGCAGTTCTTC; CDR3aa: CATSRRTSGGDEQFF
j_gene: TRBJ1-6; v_gene: TRBV2; len: 14; d_gene: TRBD1; abundance: .; CDR3nt: TGTGCCAGCAGTGCAGGGGGCACTAATTCACCCCTCCACTTT; CDR3aa: CASSAGGTNSPLHF
j_gene: TRBJ2-3; v_gene: TRBV7-2; len: 14; d_gene: .; abundance: few; CDR3nt: TGTGCCAGCATCCTTTCCGCCGGCACAGATACGCAGTATTTT; CDR3aa: CASILSAGTDTQYF
j_gene: TRBJ2-1; v_gene: TRBV5-1; len: 14; d_gene: .; abundance: many; CDR3nt: TGCGCCAGCAGCCCCGCTGGGGGAGAGTATGAGCAGTTCTTC; CDR3aa: CASSPAGGEYEQFF
j_gene: TRBJ2-3; v_gene: TRBV11-2; len: 16; d_gene: TRBD2; abundance: few; CDR3nt: TGTGCCAGCAGCTCAGCCCGACTAGCCGACACAGATACGCAGTATTTT; CDR3aa: CASSSARLADTDTQYF
j_gene: TRBJ2-6; v_gene: TRBV4-3; len: 18; d_gene: TRBD1; abundance: .; CDR3nt: TGCGCCAGCAGCCATACGACAGGGGAAAGAGCTGGGGCCAACGTCCTGACTTTC; CDR3aa: CASSHTTGERAGANVLTF
j_gene: TRBJ2-1; v_gene: TRBV4-1; len: 12; d_gene: .; abundance: .; CDR3nt: TGCGCCAGCAGCCAGGAAGCCAATGAGCAGTTCTTC; CDR3aa: CASSQEANEQFF
j_gene: TRBJ1-2; v_gene: TRBV4-1; len: 15; d_gene: .; abundance: .; CDR3nt: TGCGCCAGCAGCCAAGGGGGGACGGGGTCGGGTGGCTACACCTTC; CDR3aa: CASSQGGTGSGGYTF
j_gene: TRBJ1-4; v_gene: TRBV6-1; len: 13; d_gene: .; abundance: few; CDR3nt: TGTGCCACTACGGACACGCTTAATGAAAAACTGTTTTTT; CDR3aa: CATTDTLNEKLFF
j_gene: TRBJ1-2; v_gene: TRBV15; len: 15; d_gene: .; abundance: .; CDR3nt: TGTGCCACCAGCAGAGCGGCGAACGGGCTCGGTGGCTACACCTTC; CDR3aa: CATSRAANGLGGYTF
j_gene: TRBJ2-2; v_gene: TRBV3-1; len: 14; d_gene: .; abundance: few; CDR3nt: TGTGCCAGCAGCCAAGGGGCCCGGGCCGGGGAGCTGTTTTTT; CDR3aa: CASSQGARAGELFF
j_gene: TRBJ2-3; v_gene: TRBV6-2/TRBV6-3; len: 14; d_gene: .; abundance: .; CDR3nt: TGTGCCAGCAGGTCCCTGCCGAGCACAGATACGCAGTATTTT; CDR3aa: CASRSLPSTDTQYF
j_gene: TRBJ1-1; v_gene: TRBV20-1; len: 12; d_gene: .; abundance: .; CDR3nt: TGCAGTGCTCGACACCTGAACACTGAAGCTTTCTTT; CDR3aa: CSARHLNTEAFF
j_gene: TRBJ1-6; v_gene: TRBV5-6; len: 13; d_gene: .; abundance: few; CDR3nt: TGTGCCAGCAGCTGGTGGGGGAATTCACCCCTCCACTTT; CDR3aa: CASSWWGNSPLHF
j_gene: TRBJ1-2; v_gene: TRBV10-3; len: 13; d_gene: .; abundance: few; CDR3nt: TGTGCCATCAGGCACAGGGACGGCTATGGCTACACCTTC; CDR3aa: CAIRHRDGYGYTF
j_gene: TRBJ2-5; v_gene: TRBV4-1; len: 16; d_gene: TRBD2; abundance: few; CDR3nt: TGCGCCAGCAGCCAAGCCCAGCGGGGGGTCCAAGAGACCCAGTACTTC; CDR3aa: CASSQAQRGVQETQYF
j_gene: TRBJ2-3; v_gene: TRBV12-5; len: 13; d_gene: .; abundance: .; CDR3nt: TGTGCTAGTCTCTTTGCGGGCACAGATACGCAGTATTTT; CDR3aa: CASLFAGTDTQYF
j_gene: TRBJ1-2; v_gene: TRBV27; len: 13; d_gene: TRBD1; abundance: few; CDR3nt: TGTGCCAGCAGTTTAACAGGGGGCTGGGGCTACACCTTC; CDR3aa: CASSLTGGWGYTF
j_gene: TRBJ2-3; v_gene: TRBV2; len: 15; d_gene: TRBD1; abundance: .; CDR3nt: TGTGCCAGCAGTGAGGGACAGGGCGGCACAGATACGCAGTATTTT; CDR3aa: CASSEGQGGTDTQYF
j_gene: TRBJ1-1; v_gene: TRBV5-1; len: 16; d_gene: TRBD1; abundance: few; CDR3nt: TGCGCCAGCAGCTTGGTAACAGGGGGAATGAACACTGAAGCTTTCTTT; CDR3aa: CASSLVTGGMNTEAFF
j_gene: TRBJ1-2; v_gene: TRBV11-2; len: 15; d_gene: TRBD1; abundance: few; CDR3nt: TGTGCCAGCAGCCCGGGGACAGGGTACCTCTATGGCTACACCTTC; CDR3aa: CASSPGTGYLYGYTF
j_gene: TRBJ2-1; v_gene: TRBV4-2; len: 17; d_gene: TRBD2; abundance: many; CDR3nt: TGTGCCAGCAGCCAAGATAGTGGTAGCGGGGGGATCAGTGAGCAGTTCTTC; CDR3aa: CASSQDSGSGGISEQFF
j_gene: TRBJ2-3; v_gene: TRBV5-1; len: 14; d_gene: .; abundance: many; CDR3nt: TGCGCCAGCAGCTTGGACAGTGGCACAGATACGCAGTATTTT; CDR3aa: CASSLDSGTDTQYF
j_gene: TRBJ1-4; v_gene: TRBV7-2; len: 16; d_gene: TRBD1; abundance: .; CDR3nt: TGTGCCAGCAAATCTCCGGGACAGGGGGGCGGTGAAAAACTGTTTTTT; CDR3aa: CASKSPGQGGGEKLFF
j_gene: TRBJ2-3; v_gene: TRBV7-8; len: 16; d_gene: .; abundance: few; CDR3nt: TGTGCCAGCAGCTTAGTGGGGTTAAGGGATACAGATACGCAGTATTTT; CDR3aa: CASSLVGLRDTDTQYF
j_gene: TRBJ1-2; v_gene: TRBV12-3/TRBV12-4; len: 16; d_gene: TRBD1; abundance: few; CDR3nt: TGTGCCAGCAGTCGACAGGGGGTCGACACTCGATATGGCTACACCTTC; CDR3aa: CASSRQGVDTRYGYTF
j_gene: TRBJ2-5; v_gene: TRBV4-1; len: 15; d_gene: TRBD2; abundance: few; CDR3nt: TGCGCCAGCAGCCAAGTTACTAGCGGGGCAGAGACCCAGTACTTC; CDR3aa: CASSQVTSGAETQYF
j_gene: TRBJ2-5; v_gene: TRBV7-2; len: 15; d_gene: .; abundance: few; CDR3nt: TGTGCCAGCAGCTTGGGCCGCCCAGGCCAAGAGACCCAGTACTTC; CDR3aa: CASSLGRPGQETQYF
j_gene: TRBJ2-2; v_gene: TRBV6-5; len: 19; d_gene: TRBD1; abundance: .; CDR3nt: TGTGCCAGCAGACCACAGGGGGCGGCACTACCTCCGAACACCGGGGAGCTGTTTTTT; CDR3aa: CASRPQGAALPPNTGELFF